Presented here are 8 T cell receptor beta chains from one specimen sequenced in a study of blood T cell repertoires in COVID-19. The assay was immunoSEQ multiplex PCR, and TCRdb's table has in-frame clones only and misses some. The table has hundreds of thousands of clones, under 90% seen once. Sequenced sample: PBMCs or T cells enriched from blood (not recorded which). These receptors all stem from a man in his forties or fifties who had recovered from COVID-19.

This clone was picked up one time. V and J are TRBV21-1 and TRBJ1-4; TRBD1 is the table's D call and was not checked against the DNA. TRBV21-1 is a pseudogene locus. The CDR3 is 15 amino acids. For the CDR3, the DNA is TGTGCCAGCAGGGACTATGGACAGGGGGGGGAAAAACTGTTTTTT. It translates to CASRDYGQGGEKLFF.

The chain couples TRBV27 to TRBJ2-1, with a possible D match to TRBD1 (6 bases). The V gene lost 4 bases and the J gene lost 5 bases, with 24 bases spanning the gap. This CDR3 contains 18 residues. CDR1 and CDR2 (germline): MNHEY, SMNVEV (reference sequence). In nucleotides, the CDR3 is TGTGCCAGCAGTTACGGAATTCCGGGACAACGAGGTGACAATGAGCAGTTCTTC. Translating it yields CASSYGIPGQRGDNEQFF.

The genes are TRBV24-1 and TRBJ1-2, with TRBD1 as a possible D gene (6 bases). The CDR3 sequence is 16 residues long. The V end was cut by 1 base, the J end by 7 bases, with 18 bases between. Germline CDR1 reads KGHDR; CDR2 reads SFDVKD. This CDR3 is CATSDFQGQGTSGYTF. The CDR3 coding sequence is TGTGCCACCAGTGATTTTCAGGGGCAGGGGACGAGTGGCTACACCTTC.

V gene TRBV30 combines with J gene TRBJ2-1; D is possibly TRBD2 (5 bases). Deletions cut 3 bases from V and 3 bases from J, with 9 bases between. The CDR3 extends over 13 amino acids. Germline values: CDR1 GTSNPN, CDR2 SVGIG (reference sequence). CDR3 sequence reads: CAWRPGIYNEQFF. The CDR3 bases are TGTGCCTGGAGACCGGGAATCTACAATGAGCAGTTCTTC.

This clone was detected only a few times. The rearrangement uses TRBV28 and TRBJ1-1; maybe TRBD1 (5 bases). V lost 6 bases to trimming and J lost 4 bases, with 9 bases between them. The germline gives CDR1 MDHEN, CDR2 SYDVKM. This CDR3 has 12 residues. This CDR3 reads CASRVGGTEAFF. CDR3 sequence (DNA): TGTGCCAGCAGAGTCGGGGGCACTGAAGCTTTCTTT.

The V call is TRBV5-1, the J call TRBJ2-1, with 8 bases fitting TRBD2. This CDR3 spans 19 amino acids. V lost 4 bases, J lost 0 bases, and 15 bases stayed unmatched. CDR1 and CDR2 (germline): SGHRS, YFSETQ. The CDR3 loop reads CASSREGVVAGSSYNEQFF. As DNA, the CDR3 is TGCGCCAGCAGCCGGGAGGGGGTAGTGGCGGGGAGCTCCTACAATGAGCAGTTCTTC.

On this clone: One junction end does not reproduce the germline sequence, and a read error may be involved. The rearrangement links TRBV3-1 (or the pseudogene TRBV3-2) to TRBJ1-1, with 10 bases fitting TRBD1. Germline V CDR1 and CDR2: LGHDT, YNNKEL (reference sequence). The CDR3 extends over 14 amino acids. The CDR3 bases are TGTGCCAGCAGCCAAGAGACCGGGACAGGGGACCGTATCTTT. It encodes CASSQETGTGDRIF.

The rearrangement links TRBV28 to TRBJ2-4, with D possibly matching TRBD1 (6 bases). The germline CDR1 and CDR2 sequences are MDHEN and SYDVKM. The V end was cut by 2 bases, the J end by 6 bases, with 20 bases between. The CDR3 is made up of 17 amino acids. The CDR3 coding sequence is TGTGCCAGCAGTTTACGCTTTTTCGGACAGACAAGAAACATTCAGTACTTC. It encodes CASSLRFFGQTRNIQYF.